This passage covers 8 T cell receptor beta chains from one sample sequenced in a study of identifying expanded T cells in peripheral blood. TCRdb's copy holds only in-frame clones and misses some; the assay was immunoSEQ multiplex PCR. The sample contains some 99,000 clones, about 88% of which appear only once. Material: blood. The receptors originated from a person between 18 and 75 years old in good health.

V and J are TRBV19 and TRBJ2-1; 12 nucleotides line up with TRBD2. Germline lookup yields CDR1 LNHDA and CDR2 SQIVND (reference sequence). The CDR3 contains 16 residues. Trimming cost V 5 bases and J 5 bases; bases outside gene matches: 7. In nucleotides, the CDR3 is TGTGCCAGTAGTGGGAACGGACTAGCGGGAAACAATGAGCAGTTCTTC. It is translated as CASSGNGLAGNNEQFF.

This clone was observed a few times. The chain combines TRBV18 with TRBJ1-4; 9 nucleotides line up with TRBD1. CDR3 length equals 16 residues. V was pared by 6 bases and J by 7 bases, with 12 bases of the junction left unmatched. Germline loops: CDR1 KGHSH, CDR2 LQKENI. CDR3 nucleotide sequence: TGTGCCAGCTCCCTAAGTTATGGGACAGGGAGTGAAAAACTGTTTTTT. Its translation: CASSLSYGTGSEKLFF.

This rearrangement joins TRBV7-2 to TRBJ2-7; 8 bases are shared with TRBD1. Germline CDR1 SGHTA, CDR2 FQGNSA. The CDR3 is made up of 14 amino acids. V lost 5 bases and J lost 7; bases outside the gene matches: 10. The CDR3 DNA is TGTGCCAGCAGCCCGGACAGGGACATCATGGAGCAGTACTTC. Protein product: CASSPDRDIMEQYF.

The rearrangement uses TRBV6-5 and TRBJ2-5; D may be TRBD1 or TRBD2 (5 bases each). This CDR3 is 14 amino acids long. Trimming took off 5 bases at V and 7 bases at J, with 17 bases between the two ends. Germline V CDR1 and CDR2: MNHEY, SVGAGI. The CDR3 is CASSPPGTRGTQYF. The CDR3 bases are TGTGCCAGCAGTCCTCCTGGGACCCGAGGGACCCAGTACTTC.

There are a few counts of this clone. The V call is TRBV20-1, the J call TRBJ1-2; the D is unclear. This CDR3 has 11 amino acids. The germline gives CDR1 DFQATT, CDR2 SNEGSKA (reference sequence). V lost 2 bases, J lost 3 bases, and 4 bases lay in between. CDR3 bases: TGCAGTGCTAGATCAGACTATGGCTACACCTTC. This codes for CSARSDYGYTF.

The chain recombines TRBV11-3 with TRBJ2-1; D not resolved. The CDR3 has 15 amino acids. Germline CDR1 is SGHNT and CDR2 is YENEEA. Trimming shortened V by 3 bases and J by 6 bases, and 15 bases separated the two germline ends. CDR3 residues: CASSFSGRLANEQFF. The CDR3 bases are TGTGCCAGCAGCTTTTCTGGGCGTCTTGCCAATGAGCAGTTCTTC. Variable domain in full (rest from reference TRBV11-3 and TRBJ2-1): EAGVVQSPRYKIIEKKQPVAFWCNPISGHNTLYWYLQNLGQGPELLIRYENEEAVDDSQLPKDRFSAERLKGVDSTLKIQPAELGDSAVYLCASSFSGRLANEQFFGPGTRLTVL.

The chain carries TRBV27 and TRBJ1-3, with D perhaps matching TRBD1 (6 bases). The CDR3 is made up of 16 amino acids. V was trimmed by 6 bases and J by 3 bases, leaving 18 bases between them. From germline, CDR1 is MNHEY and CDR2 SMNVEV (reference sequence). CDR3 bases: TGTGCCAGCAGATCGGGGGGCAGCGCGTATGGAAACACCATATATTTT. It is translated as CASRSGGSAYGNTIYF.

V is TRBV5-8 and J is TRBJ2-6, with TRBD2 as a possible D gene (5 bases). V lost 4 bases to trimming and J lost 3 bases, with 14 bases between them. CDR1 SGHTS and CDR2 YDEGEE come from the germline V gene. This CDR3 has 16 amino acids. CDR3 DNA sequence: TGTGCCAGCAGCCTTAGAGGGCTGGGTGGGGCCAACGTCCTGACTTTC. It encodes CASSLRGLGGANVLTF.